The present entry profiles one T cell receptor beta chain with its context. This clone was recorded only once. No cognate antigen has been identified for it. The input lacks base qualities; no much larger clone sits a single base away. The data derive from a study of cytomegalovirus exposure and HLA in healthy donors (dated 2017 in TCRdb). Study-wide context: An earlier analysis of 550 to 700 of the donors reported approximately 290 Gb of sequence data and some 100 million unique TCR beta sequences from about 179 million T cells. Every discovery cohort repertoire had been produced on one sequencing platform. A later analysis re-analyzed previously published TCR beta repertoires from approximately 670 donors and added high-resolution HLA genotyping to study TCR occurrence patterns. In a later genetic analysis, genome-wide SNP genotypes for about 65% of the 666 donors were used, and that subset was treated as a discovery cohort. Among the approximately 400 genotyped donors, about 85% belonged to the genetic ancestry cluster associated with self-reported Caucasian donors. Along with the approximately 700-subject first cohort, a separate validation cohort of around 120 different subjects was used. An early release covering about 600 HLA-typed donors comprised approximately 300 gigabases of sequencing data and some 79 million unique TCR sequences. To decide whether each TCR beta V gene segment behaved as functional or pseudogenic, an earlier analysis of 587 of the donors relied on high-throughput TCR beta sequencing. Rather than drawing on any new phenotypic data, the later analysis identified candidate immune exposures from TCR beta sequences and the way those sequences occurred across donors. Both class I and class II loci were covered by HLA typing, at four-digit resolution. Using immunosequencing, the study profiled T cell repertoires from around 680 subjects and related those repertoires to cytomegalovirus serostatus. Typing coverage varied by locus: roughly 629-630 donors for A, B, C, DRB1 and DQB1; roughly 510 for DQA1; some 610 for DPA1; more than 450 for DPB1. The aim of the study was to test whether cataloging public T cell receptors could identify signatures of past pathogen exposure. High-throughput TCR immunosequencing, statistical association of individual TCRs with disease status, and machine learning were combined to predict cytomegalovirus infection status. A few DR-DQ haplotypes were handled as single units for association and clustering because linkage in the cohort was strong. Across 398 genotyped donors of the cohort, an average of approximately 220,000 unique TCR beta nucleotide sequences per donor were sequenced, and roughly 20% of those sequences were non-productive. Donor age, sex, ethnicity and CMV serostatus were collected together with the repertoire data. Overall study results and their limits: When HLA alleles, especially DR and DQ, strongly co-occurred, TCR associations were difficult to assign to individual alleles. Correlated functional status among segregating V segments might reflect linkage disequilibrium, but an unknown experimental factor could not be ruled out. A later analysis found that TCR association rates varied across HLA loci, with DRB1 alleles showing the most associated TCRs and HLA-C alleles the fewest. Most TCR sequences were observed very rarely across donors, whereas some public TCRs were present in many individuals. The classifier was reported to diagnose cytomegalovirus status with high specificity and sensitivity in both the original and validation cohorts. The sequencing pipeline was judged likely to have produced a cluster of highly shared sequence variants as a technical artifact. In a later analysis, most CMV-associated TCR beta chains were found to appear HLA-restricted, with HLA associations seemingly driven largely by CMV exposure. Immune exposure information for the cohort was limited to CMV serostatus. An association between a missense DCLRE1C variant and V-gene and J-gene trimming of TCR beta chains was found in a later genetic analysis and replicated in an independent cohort. A further reported finding was that TCR beta sequences accurately predicted the HLA-A and HLA-B alleles for most subjects in the first cohort. The study listed 150 to 200 TCR beta chains as associated with cytomegalovirus. In an earlier analysis of approximately 590 of the donors, most TCR beta V segments appeared in productive rearrangements about 87% or about 30% of the time, broadly matching IMGT annotations. HLA typing was unavailable for some donors at each locus, so association tests used only the typed subset. It was suggested by the authors that the approach could potentially be generalized to other disease states and immunological phenotypes. Because counts were too low, about 18 rarely observed V segments, including chromosome 9 orphons, were excluded from the earlier analysis of 587 of the donors. Only TCR beta chains were sequenced in this cohort, and the absence of alpha or paired-chain data limited detectable features. Some IMGT-functional V segments, including TRBV6-2 and TRBV6-3, could not be told apart with the 87-base-pair reads, so those segments were excluded. A few of the identified cytomegalovirus-associated TCR beta chains were confirmed in vitro to be specific for cytomegalovirus antigens. Specific HLA alleles were associated with over 15,000 TCR beta sequences at a false discovery rate of 0.05 in a later analysis. A later analysis found that HLA-associated TCR beta chains were more clonally expanded and had lower generation probabilities than equally common non-associated chains. According to a later analysis, parvovirus B19, influenza, CMV and Epstein-Barr virus appeared linked to several top co-occurrence clusters. Sequencing depth was assumed to be roughly uniform across donors in the presence/absence analyses, though that assumption may not hold. Compared with the 666-donor mean, donors in an Asian-associated ancestry cluster had fewer N-insertions in productive TCRs, according to a later genetic analysis.

The library was generated by the immunoSEQ multiplex PCR assay. For the multiplex PCR, a mixture combining 60 forward primers for TCR Vbeta segments and 13 reverse primers for TCR Jbeta segments was used. The CDR3 region of rearranged TCR beta genes was amplified from genomic DNA with a multiplex PCR assay. The Illumina HiSeq System was used to sequence the amplified TCR beta libraries as 87-base-pair reads. Per the source publication's procedure: A later analysis counted 65 million to 90 million unique TCR beta chains across the 650 to 800 repertoires, and roughly 10 million of these chains were shared by at least two donors. Raw reads were error-corrected and collapsed into unique sequences with a nearest-neighbor algorithm that merged closely related sequences to remove PCR and sequencing errors. Alignment of CDR3 sequences to IMGT reference sequences was used to assign V, D and J gene segments. Each retained sequence needed at least a six-nucleotide match to both a V gene segment and a J gene segment. A rearrangement was called productive if the CDR3 had no stop codons and remained in frame with V and J, and every other rearrangement was called non-productive. Following IMGT convention, CDR3 was defined as the stretch from the second conserved V-encoded cysteine up to the conserved J-encoded phenylalanine. Sequences without an unambiguous match to a single V gene segment were excluded from the earlier analysis of about 600 of the donors. In an earlier analysis of some 590 of the donors, V segments were called functional above 56.7% productive rearrangements and were called segregating when the between-donor standard deviation exceeded 5%. A statistical classification framework was built to diagnose cytomegalovirus status from the catalog of TCR beta chain sequences. A later analysis assigned V and J genes by comparing TCR nucleotide sequences with IMGT/GENE-DB human TR gene sequences. The TCRdist pipeline was used in a later analysis to assign CDR3 sequences and most-parsimonious VDJ recombination scenarios. A later analysis defined each TCR beta chain by its CDR3 amino acid sequence plus V-gene family, and excluded reads lacking a unique V-gene family. A later analysis removed several hundred highly shared, low-generation-probability nucleotide sequences to deal with suspected cross-contamination and a sequencing artifact. In a later analysis, a clonal expansion index was calculated for each public chain from normalized within-repertoire ranks of inferred template counts. A later analysis computed generation probabilities with a VDJ recombination model fitted to out-of-frame rearrangements, and checked the results against IGoR. In a later analysis, hypergeometric tests were used to score TCR-TCR, TCR-HLA and TCR-CMV co-occurrence, with a repertoire-size bias correction applied to TCR pairs. In a later analysis, false discovery rates were estimated by permuting HLA or CMV assignments 20 times. In a later analysis, co-occurring TCRs were grouped using DBSCAN, and TCRdist sequence similarity was added for clustering within HLA-allele-positive subsets. For co-occurrence clustering, repertoires with fewer than 30,000 or more than 120,000 public chains were excluded, along with a handful of repertoires with anomalous nucleotide sharing. Held by TCRdb, this immuneACCESS table contains in-frame sequences only and omits some clones. Under half of the omission traces to an unresolved V gene where checked; the cause of the rest is unknown. V and J calls and clone size are as listed in that table; D and trimming were resolved from the DNA. The sample includes roughly 170,000 clones, with 80% observed a single time. The ten top clones hold about 1.3% of the sample.

The cohort consisted of some 730 healthy bone marrow donors. Cohort members were all nominally healthy when sampled, although unrecorded immune exposures were likely present. The donor was CMV seronegative and was included in the group of a few hundred seronegative cohort members. Each donor provided a peripheral blood sample, and peripheral blood mononuclear cells were used for TCR beta sequencing. The Qiagen DNeasy Blood Extraction Kit was used to extract genomic DNA from the blood cell samples. Taken from cysteine to phenylalanine, the CDR3 has 14 residues. Here the CDR3 DNA is all that survives: 42 bases in frame from base 1. The germline V gene yields MDHEN for CDR1 and SYDVKM for CDR2. Deletion took 7 bases off V and 4 bases off J, with a span of 16 bases between the germline ends.

The rearrangement combines TRBV28 with TRBJ2-5; TRBD1 is a possible D gene, resting on 5 matching bases. This TCR came from a man aged 30 to 45 in good health and CMV-seronegative. Sequencing input: PBMCs. The DNA sequence is as follows: TGTGCCAGCAATCGTCAGGACACCCGAGAGACCCAGTACTTC. Its protein product is CASNRQDTRETQYF.